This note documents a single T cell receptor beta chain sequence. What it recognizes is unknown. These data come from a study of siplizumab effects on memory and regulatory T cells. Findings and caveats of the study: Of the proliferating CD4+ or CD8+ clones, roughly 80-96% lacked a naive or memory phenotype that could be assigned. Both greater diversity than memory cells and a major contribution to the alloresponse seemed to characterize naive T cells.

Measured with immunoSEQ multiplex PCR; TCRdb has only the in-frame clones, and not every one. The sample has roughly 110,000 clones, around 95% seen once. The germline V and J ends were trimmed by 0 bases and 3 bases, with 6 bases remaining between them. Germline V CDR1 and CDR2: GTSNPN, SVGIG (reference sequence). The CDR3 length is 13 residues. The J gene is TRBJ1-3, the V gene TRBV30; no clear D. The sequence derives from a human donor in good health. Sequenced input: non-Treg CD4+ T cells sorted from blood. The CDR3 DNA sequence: TGTGCCTGGAGTGTAAATGTTGGAAACACCATATATTTT. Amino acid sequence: CAWSVNVGNTIYF.